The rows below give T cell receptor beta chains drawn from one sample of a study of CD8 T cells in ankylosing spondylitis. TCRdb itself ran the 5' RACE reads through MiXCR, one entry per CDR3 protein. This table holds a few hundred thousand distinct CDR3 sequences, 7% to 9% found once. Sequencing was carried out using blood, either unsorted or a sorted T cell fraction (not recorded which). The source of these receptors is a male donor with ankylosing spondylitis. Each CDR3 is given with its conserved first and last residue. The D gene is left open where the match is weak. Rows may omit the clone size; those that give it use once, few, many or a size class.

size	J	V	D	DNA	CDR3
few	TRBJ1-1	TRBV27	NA	TGTGCCAGCAGCCGAGGGGGGTGGACTGAAGCTTTCTTT	CASSRGGWTEAFF
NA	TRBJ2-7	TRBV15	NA	TGTGCCACCAGCAGAGATCAGGGTACCTACGAGCAGTACTTC	CATSRDQGTYEQYF
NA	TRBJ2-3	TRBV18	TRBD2	TGTGCCAGCTCGCAGCGACTAGCGGGAGGGGATACGCAGTATTTT	CASSQRLAGGDTQYF
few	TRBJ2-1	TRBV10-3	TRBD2	TGTGCCATCAGTGGGGGACTAGCGGGAGCCGGGGAGCAGTTCTTC	CAISGGLAGAGEQFF
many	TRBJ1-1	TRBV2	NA	TGTGCCAGCCAGAACTTTCGTAACACTGAAGCTTTCTTT	CASQNFRNTEAFF
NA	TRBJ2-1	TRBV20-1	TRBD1	TGCAGTGCTAGCCAGGGGGCCTACAATGAGCAGTTCTTC	CSASQGAYNEQFF
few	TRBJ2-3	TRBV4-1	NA	TGCGCCAGCAGCCAACAGGTCGATAAGCAGTATTTT	CASSQQVDKQYF
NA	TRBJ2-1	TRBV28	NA	TGTGCCAGCACCCCACAATCCCCAGGAGGAAAGATGGCTAGGTTCTTC	CASTPQSPGGKMARFF
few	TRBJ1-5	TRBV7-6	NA	TGTGCCAGCAGCTTCGCAGACAATCAGCCCCAGCATTTT	CASSFADNQPQHF
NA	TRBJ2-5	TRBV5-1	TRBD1	TGCGCCAGCGCCGCAACAGGGGGGAAAGAGACCCAGTACTTC	CASAATGGKETQYF
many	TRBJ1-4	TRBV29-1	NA	TGCAGCGTTGAAGGTGGGGAAAAACTGTTTTTT	CSVEGGEKLFF
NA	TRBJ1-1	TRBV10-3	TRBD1	TGTGCCATCAGTGACGCTCAGGGACAGCCGAACACTGAAGCTTTCTTT	CAISDAQGQPNTEAFF
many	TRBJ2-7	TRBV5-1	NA	TGCGCCAGCAGCTTCGAATCGACCGGCTACGAGCAGTACTTC	CASSFESTGYEQYF
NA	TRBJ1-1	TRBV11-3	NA	TGTGCCAGCAGCTCCCCCCCGGGGCAGAAGAACACTGAAGCTTTCTTT	CASSSPPGQKNTEAFF
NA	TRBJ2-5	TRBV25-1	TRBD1	TGTGCCAGCAGTGGATCACCCGGGACAGGTCAAGAGACCCAGTACTTC	CASSGSPGTGQETQYF
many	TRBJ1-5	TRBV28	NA	TGTGCCAGCAGATCCCGAGGGAAAATTAGCAATCAGCCCCAGCATTTT	CASRSRGKISNQPQHF
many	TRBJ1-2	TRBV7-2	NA	TGTGCCAGCAGCTCAGTCGAGGGTTACGGCTACACCTTC	CASSSVEGYGYTF
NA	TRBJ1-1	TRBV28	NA	TGTGCCAGCAGGCCGCCCGGGACCGAAGCTTTCTTT	CASRPPGTEAFF
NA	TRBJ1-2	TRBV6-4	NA	TGTGCCAGCAGTGACTCGCCGGGCGGGGGGGGCTACACCTTC	CASSDSPGGGGYTF
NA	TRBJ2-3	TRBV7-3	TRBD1	TGTGCCAGCAGCTCAGTGGGACAGGGGGCCAGAGATACGCAGTATTTT	CASSSVGQGARDTQYF
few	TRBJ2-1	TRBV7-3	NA	TGTGCCAGCAGGGTTCGTGCAGGCTCCAATGAGCAGTTCTTC	CASRVRAGSNEQFF
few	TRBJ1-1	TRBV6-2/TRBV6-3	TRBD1	TGTGCCAGCAGTTACGGACAGGTAACTGAAGCTTTCTTT	CASSYGQVTEAFF
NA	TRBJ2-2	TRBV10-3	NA	TGTGCCATCAGTGCCGATCGGGAGACGCGGACCGGGGAGCTGTTTTTT	CAISADRETRTGELFF